Listed below are T cell receptor beta chains from one sample, sequenced in a study of Ad26.COV2.S vaccination and SARS-CoV-2 variants. Measured with immunoSEQ multiplex PCR; TCRdb has only the in-frame clones, and not every one. The sample holds some 290,000 clones, over 80% seen once. Sequencing used peripheral blood, obtained in a trial of Ad26.COV2.S vaccine versus placebo. These receptors all stem from a person aged 18-65 years who received the Ad26.COV2.S COVID-19 vaccine or a placebo. Both conserved end residues are part of each CDR3. The order of the fields is CDR3 length, V gene, clone size, CDR3 protein. Size is omitted from some rows. Given values are once, few, many or a class for expanded clones.

13	TRBV2	once	CASSGQGATEAFF
14	TRBV4-1	NA	CASSHLGQAPRSTF
18	TRBV27	NA	CASSSLRAALRGQETQYF
15	TRBV11-2	NA	CASSFGTSVGYEQYF
17	TRBV13	many	CASSHPTGIVSTGELFF
13	TRBV6-5	NA	CASKGVLAGKQYF
13	TRBV4-1	NA	CASSNGALSEQYF
17	TRBV5-4	NA	CASSLGGDRGSNTEAFF
17	TRBV14	NA	CASSRRGGGRSNTEAFF
15	TRBV27	NA	CASRLAGGRTDTQYF
15	TRBV5-4	NA	CASSLGGSSGNTIYF
13	TRBV5-1	NA	CASSLPDQRELFF
15	TRBV28	NA	CASSPTGTFNSPLHF
13	TRBV7-6	NA	CASSSDTQETQYF
16	TRBV11-1	NA	CASSGLGLNTNYGYTF
15	TRBV5-1	NA	CASKGDPRGDTEAFF
16	TRBV5-4	NA	CASSWDRSSYNSPLHF
12	TRBV6-5	NA	CASSYGWDEQFF
17	TRBV19	NA	CASSLGTPGSNTDTQYF
16	TRBV7-9	few	CASSLAGQYSKTEAFF
14	TRBV15	NA	CATSRDKRNYGYTF
14	TRBV5-1	NA	CASSLRSESYEQYF
13	TRBV2	NA	CASGQAGPETQYF
16	TRBV7-6	NA	CASSSSGGSVLSEAFF
15	TRBV30	NA	CAWSPLDGGNSPLHF
13	TRBV27	NA	CASPGPIQSRAFF
18	TRBV5-8	NA	CASSLPGTSGGAYNEQFF
14	TRBV6-5	NA	CASGRQGLTYEQYF
13	TRBV28	NA	CASNPVSNYGYTF
14	TRBV2	NA	CASQTRTGEDEAFF
14	TRBV2	NA	CASRRGQVSYEQYF
17	TRBV7-2	NA	CASSLGAPTADGQTQYF
14	TRBV27	NA	CASSYRRVGAEAFF
16	TRBV3-1/TRBV3-2	few	CASSQARDRLNTEAFF
15	TRBV5-4	NA	CASSFRAGGQETQYF
16	TRBV5-1	few	CASSISGRSSTDTQYF
14	TRBV3-1/TRBV3-2	NA	CASSQDMRGVTQYF
14	TRBV3-1/TRBV3-2	NA	CASRQDGYQETQYF
13	TRBV12-3/TRBV12-4	NA	CASSGASGETQYF
12	TRBV28	NA	CASSLQDYGYTF
13	TRBV30	NA	CAWSMTGNYGYTF
15	TRBV2	NA	CASSGQRGARGTQYF
13	TRBV6-5	NA	CASSPLEGVSAFF
15	TRBV7-2	NA	CASSLGGQTQETQYF
14	TRBV2	few	CASNWARDFNGYTF
19	TRBV6-7	few	CASSYSVLNRDGAGQPQHF
13	TRBV2	NA	CASSGLAGGELFF